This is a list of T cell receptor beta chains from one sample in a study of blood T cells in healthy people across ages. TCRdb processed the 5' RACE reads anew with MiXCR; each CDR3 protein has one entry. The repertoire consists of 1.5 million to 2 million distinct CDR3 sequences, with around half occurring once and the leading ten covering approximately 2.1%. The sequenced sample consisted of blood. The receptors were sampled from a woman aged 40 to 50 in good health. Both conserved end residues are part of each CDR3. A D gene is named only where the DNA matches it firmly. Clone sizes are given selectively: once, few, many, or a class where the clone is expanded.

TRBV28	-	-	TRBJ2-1	TGTGCCAGCAGGGTAGGGTCTCGGACCCAGTTCTTC	CASRVGSRTQFF
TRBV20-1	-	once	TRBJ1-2	TGCAGTGCTAGAGAGGGGGCGATTCGGACCCAATATGGCTACACCTTC	CSAREGAIRTQYGYTF
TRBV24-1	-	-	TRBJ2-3	TGTGCCACCAGTGATTTGTCGACGACGGATTCCCGAAATACGCAGTATTTT	CATSDLSTTDSRNTQYF
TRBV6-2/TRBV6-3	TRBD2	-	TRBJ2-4	TGTGCCAGCAGTTACTACCAGGGAAGCGGGGTAGCCAAAAACATTCAGTACTTC	CASSYYQGSGVAKNIQYF
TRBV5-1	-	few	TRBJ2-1	TGCGCCAGCAGCTTTTCCGGGACCCCCGTCGGCAATGAGCAGTTCTTC	CASSFSGTPVGNEQFF
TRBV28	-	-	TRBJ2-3	TGTGCCAGCAGGATCCGGGACTTCACAGATACGCAGTATTTT	CASRIRDFTDTQYF
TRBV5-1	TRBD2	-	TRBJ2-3	TGCGCCAGCAGGTGGGGGGGGACCACAGATACGCAGTATTTT	CASRWGGTTDTQYF
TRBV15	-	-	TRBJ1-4	TGTGCCACCAGCAGAGACTACCCAGCGACAACTAATGAAAAACTGTTTTTT	CATSRDYPATTNEKLFF
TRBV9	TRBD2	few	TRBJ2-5	TGTGCCAGCAGCGCTAGCGGGCTGCAAGAGACCCAGTACTTC	CASSASGLQETQYF
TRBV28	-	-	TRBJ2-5	TGTGCCAGCAGTTTACTGGCAGAGCTTTTAGAGACCCAGTACTTC	CASSLLAELLETQYF
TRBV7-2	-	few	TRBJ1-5	TGTGCCAGCAGCTTAAGAGCTGGGAGAGGTGGCAATCAGCCCCAGCATTTT	CASSLRAGRGGNQPQHF
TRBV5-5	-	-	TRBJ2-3	TGTGCCAGCAGCCATTTCTTCGTCGTCGCAGATACGCAGTATTTT	CASSHFFVVADTQYF
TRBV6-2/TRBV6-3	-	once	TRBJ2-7	TGTGCCAGCAGTTACGTAGACAGGAACTACGAGCAGTACTTC	CASSYVDRNYEQYF
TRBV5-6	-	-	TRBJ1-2	TGTGCCAGCAGCACATATGACAGGAACTATGGCTACACCTTC	CASSTYDRNYGYTF
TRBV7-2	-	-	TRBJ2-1	TGTGCCAGCAGTCCGCCGGGACACCCGACGTACAATGAGCAGTTCTTC	CASSPPGHPTYNEQFF
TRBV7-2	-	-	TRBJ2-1	TGTGCCTGCAGCTCCGGGTCGAGGAATTACAATGAGCAGTTCTTC	CACSSGSRNYNEQFF
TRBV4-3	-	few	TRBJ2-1	TGCGCCAGCAGCCAAGGGCTGGGCGGTCGAGGGTATGAGCAGTTCTTC	CASSQGLGGRGYEQFF
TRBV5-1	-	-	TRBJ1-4	TGCGCCAGCAGCTTGGATAAGGACAGTCGGGGGGGTGAAAAACTGTTTTTT	CASSLDKDSRGGEKLFF
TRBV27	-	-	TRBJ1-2	TGTGCCAGCAGTCCATCGGGACCGCTCTCATATGGCTACACCTTC	CASSPSGPLSYGYTF
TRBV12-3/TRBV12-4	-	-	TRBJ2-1	TGTGCCAGCAGTCACAGCGGACTTAGGTACAATGAGCAGTTCTTC	CASSHSGLRYNEQFF
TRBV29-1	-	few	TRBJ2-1	TGCAGCGTTGAAGGCACAGGAGCCTACAATGAGCAGTTCTTC	CSVEGTGAYNEQFF
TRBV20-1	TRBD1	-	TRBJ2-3	TGCAGTGCTAGAGGCCAGGACAGGGCTAGCACAGATACGCAGTATTTT	CSARGQDRASTDTQYF
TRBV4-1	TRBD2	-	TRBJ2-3	TGCGCCAGCAGCCAAGCGGGCCTAGCGGGGGCCTTCACAGATACGCAGTATTTT	CASSQAGLAGAFTDTQYF
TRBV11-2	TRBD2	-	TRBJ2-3	TGTGCCAGCAGGGGTGATAGCGGGTACACCACAGATACGCAGTATTTT	CASRGDSGYTTDTQYF
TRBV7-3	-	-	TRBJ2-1	TGTGCCAGCAGCTCCGAGGGGGGGAGCTCCTACAATGAGCAGTTCTTC	CASSSEGGSSYNEQFF
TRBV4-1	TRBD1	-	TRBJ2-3	TGCGCCAGCAGCCAAGGACGACAGGGGGTTAGCACAGATACGCAGTATTTT	CASSQGRQGVSTDTQYF
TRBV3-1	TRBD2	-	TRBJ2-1	TGTGCCAGCAGCCAAGTTAGGGAACTAGCGGGGAGAATCTTAAACAATGAGCAGTTCTTC	CASSQVRELAGRILNNEQFF
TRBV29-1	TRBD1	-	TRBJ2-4	TGCAGCGTTGAAGAAGGCAGTCCGGGACAGGGGGCCAAAAACATTCAGTACTTC	CSVEEGSPGQGAKNIQYF
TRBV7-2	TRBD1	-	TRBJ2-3	TGTGCCAGCAGCCAAAAGACAGGGGCGAGCACAGATACGCAGTATTTT	CASSQKTGASTDTQYF
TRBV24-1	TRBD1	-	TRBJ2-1	TGTGCCACCAGCAGGGGGCCGTATGAGCAGTTCTTC	CATSRGPYEQFF
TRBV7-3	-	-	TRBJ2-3	TGTGCCAGCAGCCTCTACCGCACAGATACGCAGTATTTT	CASSLYRTDTQYF
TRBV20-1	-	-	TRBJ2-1	TGCAGTGCCATCGAGGGTGGTTACAATGAGCAGTTCTTC	CSAIEGGYNEQFF
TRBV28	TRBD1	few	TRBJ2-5	TGTGCCAGCAGCTTAGGGACAGTTGGGACCCAGTACTTC	CASSLGTVGTQYF
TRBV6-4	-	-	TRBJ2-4	TGTGCCAGCAGTGACTCAGGAGTTTTGACAATTTTGCTCTCCAAAAACATTCAGTACTTC	CASSDSGVLTILLSKNIQYF
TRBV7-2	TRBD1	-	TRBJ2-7	TGTGCCAGCAGCTTGGGACAGGGGGTTCGAGAGCAGTACTTC	CASSLGQGVREQYF
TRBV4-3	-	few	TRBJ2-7	TGCGCCAGCAGCCAAGTGCAGGCGAACTACGAGCAGTACTTC	CASSQVQANYEQYF
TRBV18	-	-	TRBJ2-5	TGTGCCAGCTCGACGGGGTCGGGCCGGGAGACCCAGTACTTC	CASSTGSGRETQYF
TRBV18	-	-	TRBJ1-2	TGTGCCAGCTCACCGGTGCAGGGAGTACTCTATGGCTACACCTTC	CASSPVQGVLYGYTF
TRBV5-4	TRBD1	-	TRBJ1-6	TGTGCCAGCAGCAGAGGACAGGTCTATAATTCACCCCTCCACTTT	CASSRGQVYNSPLHF
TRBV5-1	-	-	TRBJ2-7	TGCGCCAGCATCTTAGGGGTCAACGAGCAGTACTTC	CASILGVNEQYF
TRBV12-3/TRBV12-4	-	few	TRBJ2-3	TGTGCCAGCAGTTTGGGTCAGTCGGGGGATACGCAGTATTTT	CASSLGQSGDTQYF
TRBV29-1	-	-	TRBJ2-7	TGCAGCGTTGAAGAATCGGGGACGGGGCCCTACGGGCAGTACTTC	CSVEESGTGPYGQYF
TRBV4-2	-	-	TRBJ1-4	TGTGCCAGCAGCCAAGATCAGGTTGCTAATGAAAAACTGTTTTTT	CASSQDQVANEKLFF
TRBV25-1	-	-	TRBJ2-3	TGTGCCAGCAGTGATACAGGCAGTTTTTATACGCAGTATTTT	CASSDTGSFYTQYF
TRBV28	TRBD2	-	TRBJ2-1	TGTGCCAGCAGTTTATCGGGGGGTTTAGAATCGGGTGAGCAGTTCTTC	CASSLSGGLESGEQFF